The 31 T cell receptor beta chains below were found in one sample sequenced in a study of cytomegalovirus exposure and HLA in healthy donors. Primers for the PCR totalled 60 Vbeta and 13 Jbeta. Method: immunoSEQ multiplex PCR; TCRdb's copy keeps in-frame clones and lacks some. The data show hundreds of thousands of clones, under 80% seen once. Sequenced input: PBMCs. These receptors came from a female donor in good health and CMV-seronegative.

The chain combines TRBV7-8 with TRBJ1-5, with 7 bases aligning to TRBD1. Germline V gene data show CDR1 as SGHVS and CDR2 as FQNEAQ. After removal of 5 bases from V and 6 bases from J, the junction contained 4 bases not matched to a gene. The CDR3 is 13 amino acids. The CDR3: CASSTGTAQPQHF. As DNA, the CDR3 is TGTGCCAGCAGCACCGGGACAGCTCAGCCCCAGCATTTT. The full variable domain, with the rest looked up from reference TRBV7-8 and TRBJ1-5, is GAGVSQSPRYKVAKRGQDVALRCDPISGHVSLFWYQQALGQGPEFLTYFQNEAQLDKSGLPSDRFFAERPEGSVSTLKIQRTQQEDSAVYLCASSTGTAQPQHFGDGTRLSIL.

This clone appeared a few times. The rearrangement links TRBV28 to TRBJ2-1; 8 nucleotides line up with TRBD2. The J segment lost 9 bases and the V segment lost 6 bases, leaving 13 bases of the junction unmatched. The germline V gene has CDR1 MDHEN and CDR2 SYDVKM. The CDR3 has 15 residues. The DNA of the CDR3 is TGTGCCAGCAGGCGGACTAGCATCCGTATCAGTGAGCAGTTCTTC. As protein: CASRRTSIRISEQFF. Combining the CDR3 with reference TRBV28 and TRBJ2-1 gives the whole variable domain DVKVTQSSRYLVKRTGEKVFLECVQDMDHENMFWYRQDPGLGLRLIYFSYDVKMKEKGDIPEGYSVSREKKERFSLILESASTNQTSMYLCASRRTSIRISEQFFGPGTRLTVL.

V usage is TRBV6-1 and J usage is TRBJ1-6; D unresolved. V was trimmed by 0 bases and J by 0 bases, leaving 9 bases between them. This CDR3 has 17 residues. Germline-derived CDR1 and CDR2 are MNHNS and SASEGT. CDR3 sequence: CASSEARSHSYNSPLHF. Here the CDR3 DNA reads TGTGCCAGCAGTGAAGCGCGGAGCCACTCCTATAATTCACCCCTCCACTTT.

V is TRBV10-3 and J is TRBJ1-2; possibly TRBD1 for D (5 bases). CDR3 length: 14 residues. With 7 bases removed from V and 1 base from J, the gap between germline ends came to 13 bases. The germline V gene encodes CDR1 ENHRY and CDR2 SYGVKD. CDR3 bases: TGTGCCATCAAGATATGGGGCGATAACTATGGCTACACCTTC. Amino acid sequence: CAIKIWGDNYGYTF.

This sequence joins TRBV19 and TRBJ2-1, with 8 nucleotides matching TRBD1. Unmatched junction bases numbered 5, after V lost 4 bases and J lost 0 bases. Germline V gene data show CDR1 as LNHDA and CDR2 as SQIVND (reference sequence). The CDR3 loop spans 16 amino acids. CDR3: CASSSGQGSSYNEQFF. CDR3 bases: TGTGCCAGTAGTAGCGGACAGGGAAGCTCCTACAATGAGCAGTTCTTC.

The chain recombines TRBV6-5 with TRBJ1-3; D call uncertain. The V gene lost 7 bases and the J gene lost 4 bases, with 14 bases spanning the gap. Germline V gene sequence: CDR1 MNHEY, CDR2 SVGAGI. This CDR3 has 14 residues. The CDR3 sequence is CASTREMDGNTIYF. In DNA, the CDR3 is TGTGCCAGCACGCGGGAAATGGACGGAAACACCATATATTTT.

As concerns this clone: Sequence at one end of the junction differs from germline and may be a read error. V is TRBV6-5 and J is TRBJ1-2, with 8 bases identical to TRBD1. Germline V CDR1 and CDR2: MNHEY, SVGAGI. The length of the CDR3 is 12 residues. In DNA, the CDR3 is TGTGCCAGCAGTCGACAGGGGCAGGGGCCTTGGTTC. Protein product: CASSRQGQGPWF.

This clone has just a few counts. The CDR3 nucleotides are TGTGCCTGGAGTTCTAGCGGGAGGGGGGATGAGCAGTTCTTC. It specifies CAWSSSGRGDEQFF. This chain joins TRBV30 and TRBJ2-1; 12 nucleotides line up with TRBD2. Germline V lookup: CDR1 GTSNPN, CDR2 SVGIG (reference sequence). The trim removed 2 bases at V and 8 bases at J, leaving 4 bases unmatched. CDR3 length: 14 residues. Drawing the rest from reference TRBV30 and TRBJ2-1, the complete variable domain is SQTIHQWPATLVQPVGSPLSLECTVEGTSNPNLYWYRQAAGRGLQLLFYSVGIGQISSEVPQNLSASRPQDRQFILSSKKLLLSDSGFYLCAWSSSGRGDEQFFGPGTRLTVL.

This clone was seen only a few times. The chain recombines TRBV14 with TRBJ2-1; D not resolved. The germline CDR1 and CDR2 sequences are SGHDN and FVKESK. The CDR3 has 13 amino acids. Between the trimmed V and J ends, which lost 4 bases and 8 bases, there was a span of 12 bases. CDR3 sequence (DNA): TGTGCCAGCAGCCTCCCACTGATGGATGAGCAGTTCTTC. Its translation: CASSLPLMDEQFF.

CDR3 region: CASSPRGGRRADTQYF. CDR3 nucleotide sequence: TGTGCCAGCAGCCCGAGGGGCGGGAGGAGGGCAGATACGCAGTATTTT. V and J are TRBV7-3 and TRBJ2-3; 8 nucleotides align to TRBD2. Trimming removed 5 bases from V and 4 bases from J; junction bases left unmatched: 11. The CDR3 sequence is 16 residues long. The V gene's germline CDR1 is SGHTA and CDR2 FQGTGA.

In regard to this clone: At one end the junction does not follow the germline gene, possibly because of a read error. V and J are TRBV7-9 and TRBJ2-1, with 11 bases that match TRBD2. CDR3 length equals 15 residues. Germline V gene data show CDR1 as SEHNR and CDR2 as FQNEAQ (reference sequence). CDR3 protein: CASRLAGGVENEQFF. The CDR3 DNA sequence: TGTGCCAGCAGGTTAGCGGGAGGGGTGGAGAATGAGCAGTTCTTC. The whole variable domain, remainder taken from reference TRBV7-9 and TRBJ2-1, is DTGVSQNPRHKITKRGQNVTFRCDPISEHNRLYWYRQTLGQGPEFLTYFQNEAQLEKSRLLSDRFSAERPKGSFSTLEIQRTEQGDSAMYLCASRLAGGVENEQFFGPGTRLTVL.

The V gene is TRBV5-6, the J gene TRBJ1-6; possibly TRBD1 for D (5 bases). The CDR3 runs to 14 residues. Trimming removed 4 bases from V and 6 bases from J, with 11 bases in between. Per germline, CDR1 SGHDT and CDR2 YYEEEE. The CDR3: CASSGDSFNSPLHF. CDR3 coding DNA: TGTGCCAGCAGCGGAGACAGTTTTAATTCACCCCTCCACTTT.

The chain employs TRBV6-1 and TRBJ2-1, with 7 nucleotides matching TRBD1. V lost 6 bases, J lost 9 bases, and 8 bases stayed unmatched. This CDR3 spans 13 amino acids. The V gene's germline CDR1 is MNHNS and CDR2 SASEGT. In DNA, the CDR3 is TGTGCCAGCAGCTATTACAGGGGTGGTGAGCAGTTCTTC. Protein: CASSYYRGGEQFF.

The chain joins TRBV28 to TRBJ1-1; the D is unclear. Trimming shortened V by 5 bases and J by 4 bases, and 5 bases separated the two germline ends. The CDR3 has 11 amino acids. Germline CDR1 reads MDHEN; CDR2 reads SYDVKM. CDR3 residues: CASSGLTEAFF. Here the CDR3 DNA reads TGTGCCAGCAGTGGGCTCACTGAAGCTTTCTTT.

CDR3: CASSLVGLASLVEQFF. CDR3 nucleotides: TGTGCCAGCAGCTTAGTGGGACTAGCAAGTCTGGTTGAGCAGTTCTTC. The chain links TRBV7-9 to TRBJ2-1; 9 nucleotides match TRBD2. The V and J ends lost 1 base and 9 bases, in that order; junction bases with no gene match: 10. The V gene's germline CDR1 is SEHNR and CDR2 FQNEAQ (reference sequence). The CDR3 loop spans 16 amino acids.

This sequence joins TRBV5-4 and TRBJ2-1; 10 nucleotides line up with TRBD2. The ends lost 3 bases at V and 6 bases at J; junction bases unmatched: 6. In germline, CDR1 is SGHNT, CDR2 YYREEE (reference sequence). The CDR3 runs 15 residues. The CDR3 sequence is CASSSPAGGPNEQFF. CDR3 bases: TGTGCCAGCAGCTCCCCAGCGGGAGGGCCCAATGAGCAGTTCTTC.

This clone has just a few counts. The chain joins TRBV28 to TRBJ1-2; 8 bases map to TRBD1. The CDR3 consists of 15 residues. Germline values: CDR1 MDHEN, CDR2 SYDVKM. V lost 7 bases to trimming and J lost 0 bases; unmatched junction nucleotides: 7. The DNA of the CDR3 is TGTGCCAGCACCCTCCTACAGGGGGCTAACTATGGCTACACCTTC. Translation: CASTLLQGANYGYTF.

The chain has TRBV5-5 and TRBJ2-5; D might be TRBD1 (6 bases). Trimming took 2 bases from V and 4 from J, leaving 15 bases between them. The CDR3 runs 15 residues. CDR1 is SGHKS, CDR2 YYEKEE, per germline (reference sequence). CDR3 DNA sequence: TGTGCCAGCAGCTTCCCAGGGGCGGGTGGAGAGACCCAGTACTTC. Its protein product is CASSFPGAGGETQYF.

The genes are TRBV2 and TRBJ2-3; 9 bases align to TRBD1. Germline V lookup: CDR1 SNHLY, CDR2 FYNNEI. This CDR3 is 14 amino acids long. J gave up 5 bases and V 5 bases, and 5 bases lay outside the gene matches. Here the CDR3 DNA reads TGTGCCAGCAGTCCGGGACAGGGTAGAGATACGCAGTATTTT. This encodes CASSPGQGRDTQYF. Supplemented by reference TRBV2 and TRBJ2-3, the full variable domain reads EPEVTQTPSHQVTQMGQEVILRCVPISNHLYFYWYRQILGQKVEFLVSFYNNEISEKSEIFDDQFSVERPDGSNFTLKIRSTKLEDSAMYFCASSPGQGRDTQYFGPGTRLTVL.

The chain employs TRBV2 and TRBJ2-3; TRBD2 agrees at 8 bases. The CDR3 is made up of 12 amino acids. The V gene end was trimmed by 5 bases and the J gene end by 8 bases; junction bases not matched to a gene: 3. Per germline, CDR1 SNHLY and CDR2 FYNNEI. The CDR3 region has the DNA TGTGCCAGCAGTCCAACTAGCGGTACGCAGTATTTT. The encoded protein is CASSPTSGTQYF.

This clone was seen a few times. This chain connects TRBV2 to TRBJ1-5, with D uncertain. Trimming left V 6 bases short and J 0 bases short, with 12 bases between. The V gene's germline CDR1 is SNHLY and CDR2 FYNNEI. CDR3 size: 15 residues. CDR3 sequence (DNA): TGTGCCAGCAGGCTTACAGTGGATAGCAATCAGCCCCAGCATTTT. Translated: CASRLTVDSNQPQHF.

There are a few counts of this clone. The chain joins TRBV28 to TRBJ1-2; D unresolved. In germline, CDR1 is MDHEN, CDR2 SYDVKM. V lost 4 bases and J lost 0, with 6 bases in between. This CDR3 spans 13 amino acids. Here the CDR3 reads CASSSGANYGYTF. The CDR3 DNA reads as TGTGCCAGCAGTTCAGGTGCTAACTATGGCTACACCTTC.

The genes are TRBV10-3 and TRBJ2-7; possible D gene TRBD2, 5 bases. The germline V gene has CDR1 ENHRY and CDR2 SYGVKD. The CDR3 runs 13 residues. V was trimmed by 4 bases and J by 2 bases, leaving 9 bases between them. The CDR3 DNA sequence: TGTGCCATCAGTGGCGGGTCCGCCTACGAGCAGTACTTC. As protein: CAISGGSAYEQYF.

The rearrangement joins TRBV7-3 to TRBJ2-3; a possible D gene is TRBD2 (7 bases). The ends were cut back, 5 bases at V and 3 bases at J, with 18 bases in the middle. Germline CDR1 and CDR2: SGHTA and FQGTGA. This CDR3 region has 16 residues. The CDR3 is CASSLGGASRTDTQYF. The CDR3 region has the DNA TGTGCCAGCAGCCTAGGGGGGGCCTCGAGAACAGATACGCAGTATTTT.

The genes are TRBV6-6 and TRBJ2-4; 10 bases fit TRBD2. Germline V gene lookup returns CDR1 MNHNY and CDR2 SVGAGI (reference sequence). The CDR3 is 13 amino acids. The trim removed 8 bases at V and 5 bases at J, leaving 3 bases unmatched. The chain's CDR3 is CASSGLAENIQYF. CDR3 in DNA: TGTGCCAGCTCAGGACTAGCGGAAAACATTCAGTACTTC.

The V and J genes are TRBV11-1 and TRBJ2-3, with 11 bases that match TRBD2. The junction had 11 bases not matched to a gene; V was cut back by 5 bases and J by 4 bases. This CDR3 region has 17 residues. Germline V lookup: CDR1 SGHAT, CDR2 FQDESV (reference sequence). CDR3 coding DNA: TGTGCCAGCAGCACTTACACTAGCGGGAGTTTCCCAGATACGCAGTATTTT. Protein sequence: CASSTYTSGSFPDTQYF.

The chain is built from TRBV5-1 and TRBJ2-3, with 9 bases lining up with TRBD2. The germline V gene has CDR1 SGHRS and CDR2 YFSETQ. CDR3 length equals 15 residues. Trimming removed 4 bases from V and 0 bases from J; junction bases left unmatched: 3. The DNA of the CDR3 is TGCGCCAGCAGCCCGACTAGCGGAAGCACAGATACGCAGTATTTT. This gives the protein CASSPTSGSTDTQYF.

The V and J genes are TRBV7-3 and TRBJ2-1; 14 positions match TRBD2. Germline-derived CDR1 and CDR2 are SGHTA and FQGTGA. This CDR3 spans 21 amino acids. The junction had 23 bases not matched to a gene; V was cut back by 5 bases and J by 8 bases. DNA of the CDR3: TGTGCCAGCAGCCAAAAGTTCAGTGGACTAGCGGGAGGAGGGGGGCGCCATGAGCAGTTCTTC. Protein: CASSQKFSGLAGGGGRHEQFF.

The chain links TRBV6-1 to TRBJ2-1; 9 positions match TRBD2. V lost 3 bases, J lost 7 bases, and 19 bases stayed unmatched. CDR1 MNHNS and CDR2 SASEGT come from the germline V gene. The CDR3 sequence is 19 residues long. CDR3 in DNA: TGTGCCAGCAGTGATGTATGGGGGGGAAGCGGGAGGAGGCATAATGAGCAGTTCTTC. Protein: CASSDVWGGSGRRHNEQFF.

The chain joins TRBV2 to TRBJ2-7, with 7 bases lining up with TRBD2. The CDR3 length is 14 residues. Trimming cost V 6 bases and J 3 bases; bases outside gene matches: 8. Germline lookup yields CDR1 SNHLY and CDR2 FYNNEI. The CDR3 loop is CASRGAGNLYEQYF. The CDR3 nucleotides read TGTGCCAGCAGGGGAGCGGGAAACCTCTACGAGCAGTACTTC. Supplemented by reference TRBV2 and TRBJ2-7, the full variable domain reads EPEVTQTPSHQVTQMGQEVILRCVPISNHLYFYWYRQILGQKVEFLVSFYNNEISEKSEIFDDQFSVERPDGSNFTLKIRSTKLEDSAMYFCASRGAGNLYEQYFGPGTRLTVT.

The chain is built from TRBV7-2 and TRBJ2-7; 7 bases map to TRBD2. The V segment lost 5 bases and the J segment 6 bases; nucleotides outside the gene matches: 7. Germline loops: CDR1 SGHTA, CDR2 FQGNSA. This CDR3 region has 13 residues. CDR3 residues: CASSHGLDLEQYF. The DNA of the CDR3 is TGTGCCAGCAGCCATGGACTAGATCTCGAGCAGTACTTC. The variable domain in full, completed from reference TRBV7-2 and TRBJ2-7, reads GAGVSQSPSNKVTEKGKDVELRCDPISGHTALYWYRQSLGQGLEFLIYFQGNSAPDKSGLPSDRFSAERTGGSVSTLTIQRTQQEDSAVYLCASSHGLDLEQYFGPGTRLTVT.